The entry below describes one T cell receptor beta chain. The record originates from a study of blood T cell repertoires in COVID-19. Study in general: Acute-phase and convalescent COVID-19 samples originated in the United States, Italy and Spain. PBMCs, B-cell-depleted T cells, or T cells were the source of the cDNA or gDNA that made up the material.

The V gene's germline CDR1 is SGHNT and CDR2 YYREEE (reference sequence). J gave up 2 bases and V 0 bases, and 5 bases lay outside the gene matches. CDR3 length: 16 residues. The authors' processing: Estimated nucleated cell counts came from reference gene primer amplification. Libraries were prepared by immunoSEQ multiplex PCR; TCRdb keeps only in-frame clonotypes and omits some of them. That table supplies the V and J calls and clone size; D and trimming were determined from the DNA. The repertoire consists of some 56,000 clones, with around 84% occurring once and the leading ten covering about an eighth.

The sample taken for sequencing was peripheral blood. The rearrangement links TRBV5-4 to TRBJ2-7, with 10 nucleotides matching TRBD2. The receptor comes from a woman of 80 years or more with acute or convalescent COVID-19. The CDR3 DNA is TGTGCCAGCAGCTTGGCACAGAGCGGGGGGGCCTACGAGCAGTACTTC. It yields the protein CASSLAQSGGAYEQYF.